This TCR beta chain was observed in a study of CD8 T cells in Susac syndrome. General observations from the study: The number of individuals included in the study's TCR sequencing and HLA analysis was acknowledged as relatively small.

CD8+ and CD4+ T cells from blood underwent TCR beta sequencing. Random hexamers were used to reverse transcribe 0.5 to 1 ug of RNA. TCR beta CDR3 was amplified by immunoSEQ multiplex PCR. This amplification extended across 54 Vbeta and 13 Jbeta segments. Each CDR3 protein gets one entry after TCRdb re-called the immunoSEQ multiplex PCR reads with MiXCR. The repertoire holds about 89,000 distinct CDR3 sequences, with 80% to 95% as singletons. About this clonotype itself: Its specificity is unknown.

The sequenced sample was CD8+ T cells from PBMCs. This sequence was found in a human donor in good health.

CDR3 protein: CASSPTTRRNTGELFF. In DNA, the CDR3 is TGTGCCAGCAGCCCGACCACACGTCGGAACACCGGGGAGCTGTTTTTT. The chain recombines TRBV3-1 with TRBJ2-2; D remains unclear. CDR1 is LGHDT and CDR2 is YNNKEL in the germline V gene (reference sequence). The V end was cut by 4 bases, the J end by 1 base, with 13 bases between. The CDR3 has 16 amino acids.